This T cell receptor (beta chain) originates from a study of blood T cell repertoires in COVID-19. The overall study: The cDNA or gDNA used as material had been derived from T cells, B-cell-depleted T cells, or PBMCs.

Generated by immunoSEQ multiplex PCR, the TCRdb table keeps only in-frame clones and is missing some. This repertoire shows tens of thousands of clones, roughly 88% found once; its top ten account for 3.5%. CDR1 is SNHLY, CDR2 FYNNEI, per germline. This CDR3 is built from 11 residues. V dropped 10 bases and J dropped 8; count of bases not matched to a gene: 5. The TCR sequence derives from a man between 50 and 59 years old with active COVID-19. The chain has TRBV2 and TRBJ2-3; 8 bases agree with TRBD2. Sequenced input: peripheral blood. CDR3 sequence reads: CATGGGGTQYF. Here the CDR3 DNA reads TGTGCCACGGGGGGGGGCGGTACGCAGTATTTT.